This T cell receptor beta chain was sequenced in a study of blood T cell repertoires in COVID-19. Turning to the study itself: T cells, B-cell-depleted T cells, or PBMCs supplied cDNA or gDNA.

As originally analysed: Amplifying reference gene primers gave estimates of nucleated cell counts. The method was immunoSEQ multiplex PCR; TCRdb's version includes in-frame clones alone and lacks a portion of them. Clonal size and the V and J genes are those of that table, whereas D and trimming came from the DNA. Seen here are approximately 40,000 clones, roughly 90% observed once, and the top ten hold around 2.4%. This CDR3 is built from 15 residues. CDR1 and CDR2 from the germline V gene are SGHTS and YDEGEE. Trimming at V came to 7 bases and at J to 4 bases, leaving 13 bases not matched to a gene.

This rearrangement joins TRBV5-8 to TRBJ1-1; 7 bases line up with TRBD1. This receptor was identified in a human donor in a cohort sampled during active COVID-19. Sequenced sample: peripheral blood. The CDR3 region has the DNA TGTGCCAGCCTACTCGTCGGACAGGTGGGCACTGAAGCTTTCTTT. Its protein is CASLLVGQVGTEAFF. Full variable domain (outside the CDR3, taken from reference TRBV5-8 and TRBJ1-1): EAGVTQSPTHLIKTRGQQATLRCSPISGHTSVYWYQQALGLGLQFLLWYDEGEERNRGNFPPRFSGRQFPNYSSELNVNALELEDSALYLCASLLVGQVGTEAFFGQGTRLTVV.